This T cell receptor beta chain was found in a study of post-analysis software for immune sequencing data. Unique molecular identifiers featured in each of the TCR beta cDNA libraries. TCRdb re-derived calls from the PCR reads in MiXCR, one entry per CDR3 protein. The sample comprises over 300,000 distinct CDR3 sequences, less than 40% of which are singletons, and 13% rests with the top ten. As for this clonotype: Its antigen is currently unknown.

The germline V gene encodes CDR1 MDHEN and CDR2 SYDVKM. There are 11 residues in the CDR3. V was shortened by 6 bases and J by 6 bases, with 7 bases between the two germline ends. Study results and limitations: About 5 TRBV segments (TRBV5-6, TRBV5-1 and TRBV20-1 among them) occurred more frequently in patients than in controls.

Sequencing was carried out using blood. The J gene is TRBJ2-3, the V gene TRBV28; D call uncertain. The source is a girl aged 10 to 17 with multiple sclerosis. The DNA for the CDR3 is TGTGCCAGCAGCCAACCCGATACGCAGTATTTT. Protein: CASSQPDTQYF.